One sample yielded the 24 T cell receptor beta chains listed below, sequenced in a study of OX40 agonist ivuxolimab in advanced cancers. Profiling relied on immunoSEQ multiplex PCR, and the TCRdb table lists in-frame clones only, not all of them. This sample has about 93,000 clones, with 90% to 95% found just once. Specimen: CD4+ or CD8+ T cells sorted from blood, collected in a trial of the OX40 agonist ivuxolimab. These receptors were taken from an adult with an advanced solid tumor such as melanoma, head and neck, liver or kidney cancer.

This chain connects TRBV27 to TRBJ2-4; D is uncertain. V gave up 3 bases and J gave up 7 bases, with 16 bases separating them. Germline V CDR1 and CDR2: MNHEY, SMNVEV (reference sequence). This CDR3 region has 15 residues. This CDR3 is CASSFKGPPRNIQYF. The CDR3 nucleotides read TGTGCCAGCAGTTTTAAGGGTCCCCCAAGGAACATTCAGTACTTC.

CDR3 DNA sequence: TGTGCCAGCAGCCCCTATGACAGGGTCACTGAAGCTTTCTTT. Translation: CASSPYDRVTEAFF. This chain connects TRBV9 to TRBJ1-1, with 7 positions matching TRBD1. Germline CDR1 is SGDLS and CDR2 is YYNGEE. The V segment lost 4 bases and the J segment 4 bases; nucleotides outside the gene matches: 7. There are 14 residues in the CDR3.

This chain connects TRBV29-1 to TRBJ1-1, with 8 bases lining up with TRBD1. The CDR3 covers 13 residues. Per germline, CDR1 SQVTM and CDR2 ANQGSEA. Trimming removed 0 bases from V and 7 bases from J; junction bases left unmatched: 4. This CDR3 reads CSVEERGTGEAFF. The DNA for the CDR3 is TGCAGCGTTGAAGAACGAGGGACAGGTGAAGCTTTCTTT.

The chain is built from TRBV15 and TRBJ1-1, with TRBD1 matching over 7 bases. Per germline, CDR1 LNHNV and CDR2 YYDKDF (reference sequence). The CDR3 sequence is 19 residues long. Unmatched junction bases numbered 22, after V lost 0 bases and J lost 9 bases. CDR3 protein: CATSRDPFITGQGESKAFF. The CDR3 DNA reads as TGTGCCACCAGCAGAGATCCATTTATCACTGGGCAGGGGGAATCTAAAGCTTTCTTT.

The chain links TRBV30 to TRBJ2-1; D is undetermined. This CDR3 has 14 amino acids. Germline V gives CDR1 GTSNPN, CDR2 SVGIG (reference sequence). V was cut by 3 bases and J by 5 bases, with 14 bases left in between. CDR3 in amino acids: CAWSQGPANNEQFF. CDR3 DNA: TGTGCCTGGAGCCAAGGGCCGGCTAACAATGAGCAGTTCTTC.

J is TRBJ2-5 and V is TRBV6-5; maybe TRBD2 (6 bases). The CDR3 runs 13 residues. CDR1 is MNHEY and CDR2 is SVGAGI in the germline V gene. V was trimmed by 6 bases and J by 4 bases, leaving 12 bases between them. The chain's CDR3 is CASSPNGGETQYF. The CDR3 bases are TGTGCCAGCAGCCCAAACGGGGGAGAGACCCAGTACTTC.

V gene TRBV5-8 combines with J gene TRBJ1-5; 7 nucleotides match TRBD1. CDR3 length equals 15 residues. Germline V gives CDR1 SGHTS, CDR2 YDEGEE. The V gene end was trimmed by 1 base and the J gene end by 6 bases; junction bases not matched to a gene: 7. The CDR3 is CASSLRTGDIQPQHF. The CDR3, as DNA: TGTGCCAGCAGCTTGAGGACAGGAGATATTCAGCCCCAGCATTTT.

This chain connects TRBV9 to TRBJ2-5; TRBD1 agrees at 8 bases. Germline loops: CDR1 SGDLS, CDR2 YYNGEE. The V and J ends lost 5 bases and 3 bases, in that order; junction bases with no gene match: 9. CDR3 length: 15 residues. The CDR3 nucleotides are TGTGCCAGCAGGTCGGGGACGACAGGGGAAGAGACCCAGTACTTC. Translating it yields CASRSGTTGEETQYF.

The V and J genes are TRBV9 and TRBJ1-2, with D perhaps matching TRBD1 (5 bases). The CDR3 length is 14 residues. Germline V CDR1 and CDR2: SGDLS, YYNGEE. V lost 0 bases to trimming and J lost 8 bases, with 14 bases between them. The CDR3 nucleotides are TGTGCCAGCAGCGTAGAAGGGGCGTCCAAAGGCTACACCTTC. Protein: CASSVEGASKGYTF.

The rearrangement links TRBV5-1 to TRBJ2-7; the D gene is possibly TRBD1 (6 bases). The germline V and J ends were trimmed by 0 bases and 6 bases, with 19 bases remaining between them. The germline V gene has CDR1 SGHRS and CDR2 YFSETQ. The CDR3 has 16 residues. This CDR3 is CASSLDLGATTGEQYF. In DNA, the CDR3 is TGCGCCAGCAGCTTGGATCTGGGGGCAACAACAGGCGAGCAGTACTTC. The full variable domain, with the rest looked up from reference TRBV5-1 and TRBJ2-7, is KAGVTQTPRYLIKTRGQQVTLSCSPISGHRSVSWYQQTPGQGLQFLFEYFSETQRNKGNFPGRFSGRQFSNSRSEMNVSTLELGDSALYLCASSLDLGATTGEQYFGPGTRLTVT.

The rearrangement uses TRBV4-3 and TRBJ2-3; D gene uncertain. CDR3 length: 14 residues. Germline CDR1 is LGHNA and CDR2 is YSLEER. The V and J ends lost 0 bases and 7 bases respectively, with 11 bases between them. CDR3 sequence (DNA): TGCGCCAGCAGCCAAGATCTGTCGGCGAATACGCAGTATTTT. This translates into CASSQDLSANTQYF.

In DNA, the CDR3 is TGTGCCAGCAGCTCTAGGGGGCAAGAGACCCAGTACTTC. Translation gives CASSSRGQETQYF. The rearrangement links TRBV11-3 to TRBJ2-5; D may be TRBD1 (6 bases). V lost 4 bases to trimming and J lost 2 bases, with 8 bases between them. The germline gives CDR1 SGHNT, CDR2 YENEEA. The CDR3 is 13 amino acids.

The V and J genes are TRBV4-3 and TRBJ2-3, with D uncertain. In germline, CDR1 is LGHNA, CDR2 YSLEER. V shed 8 bases and J shed 4 bases, with 25 bases lying between them. The CDR3 spans 17 residues. The CDR3 nucleotides read TGCGCCAGCGGCACGGGCGGTTCGACCCCCTCCGCAGATACGCAGTATTTT. Its translation: CASGTGGSTPSADTQYF.

The genes are TRBV27 and TRBJ1-4, with D perhaps TRBD1 (5 bases). V was cut by 7 bases and J by 4 bases, with 25 bases left in between. This CDR3 has 18 amino acids. Germline CDR1 is MNHEY and CDR2 is SMNVEV (reference sequence). CDR3 in amino acids: CASTNRDPMSYNNEKLFF. The DNA for the CDR3 is TGTGCCAGCACAAACCGGGACCCCATGAGTTATAATAATGAAAAACTGTTTTTT.

V usage is TRBV5-6 and J usage is TRBJ1-2; possibly TRBD1 for D (6 bases). Germline assignment: CDR1 SGHDT and CDR2 YYEEEE. V lost 0 bases and J lost 4, with 19 bases in between. This CDR3 contains 17 residues. The CDR3 DNA is TGTGCCAGCAGCTTGGGGTTAGGGACACCAACCACCTATGGCTACACCTTC. It is translated as CASSLGLGTPTTYGYTF. The full variable domain, rest sourced from reference TRBV5-6 and TRBJ1-2, is DAGVTQSPTHLIKTRGQQVTLRCSPKSGHDTVSWYQQALGQGPQFIFQYYEEEERQRGNFPDRFSGHQFPNYSSELNVNALLLGDSALYLCASSLGLGTPTTYGYTFGSGTRLTVV.

The rearrangement links TRBV6-5 to TRBJ2-3, with unresolved D. Germline-derived CDR1 and CDR2 are MNHEY and SVGAGI. With 4 bases removed from V and 4 bases from J, the gap between germline ends came to 9 bases. The CDR3 extends over 13 amino acids. The CDR3 nucleotides read TGTGCCAGCAGTTCAAACAACCCAGATACGCAGTATTTT. It encodes CASSSNNPDTQYF.

The chain combines TRBV6-5 with TRBJ2-5; possibly TRBD1 for D (5 bases). This CDR3 is 14 amino acids long. Germline V gene lookup returns CDR1 MNHEY and CDR2 SVGAGI. Trimming pared 1 base from V and 2 bases from J, leaving 8 bases between. The CDR3 coding sequence is TGTGCCAGCAGTTACTTCGACAGTCAAGAGACCCAGTACTTC. Its protein is CASSYFDSQETQYF.

The genes are TRBV19 and TRBJ1-5; D is perhaps TRBD1 (5 bases). Germline V gives CDR1 LNHDA, CDR2 SQIVND (reference sequence). This CDR3 spans 16 amino acids. The V gene lost 8 bases and the J gene lost 0 bases, with 17 bases spanning the gap. CDR3 amino acids: CASANMGDYSNQPQHF. Here the CDR3 DNA reads TGTGCCAGTGCGAACATGGGGGATTATAGCAATCAGCCCCAGCATTTT.

The gene calls are TRBV5-8 and TRBJ2-5, with unresolved D. The CDR3 covers 16 residues. With 0 bases removed from V and 5 bases from J, the gap between germline ends came to 17 bases. Germline-derived CDR1 and CDR2 are SGHTS and YDEGEE. This CDR3 reads CASSLAEEYGWETQYF. The CDR3 DNA sequence: TGTGCCAGCAGCTTGGCCGAAGAATACGGATGGGAGACCCAGTACTTC. Full variable domain (rest looked up from reference TRBV5-8 and TRBJ2-5): EAGVTQSPTHLIKTRGQQATLRCSPISGHTSVYWYQQALGLGLQFLLWYDEGEERNRGNFPPRFSGRQFPNYSSELNVNALELEDSALYLCASSLAEEYGWETQYFGPGTRLLVL.

This rearrangement joins TRBV27 to TRBJ1-2; perhaps TRBD1 as D (6 bases). V dropped 4 bases and J dropped 0 bases, with 12 bases sitting between them. The CDR3 is 15 amino acids. Germline V gives CDR1 MNHEY, CDR2 SMNVEV (reference sequence). The CDR3 sequence is CASSYRALANYGYTF. CDR3 sequence (DNA): TGTGCCAGCAGTTACAGGGCCTTAGCTAACTATGGCTACACCTTC.

J is TRBJ2-3 and V is TRBV4-1, with D tentatively TRBD2 (5 bases). The CDR3 sequence is 14 residues long. Trimming took off 1 base at V and 2 bases at J, with 7 bases between the two ends. Germline V gene lookup returns CDR1 MGHRA and CDR2 YSYEKL. Here the CDR3 reads CASSQAGYTDTQYF. The CDR3 DNA sequence: TGCGCCAGCAGCCAAGCGGGGTACACAGATACGCAGTATTTT.

The chain is built from TRBV6-6 and TRBJ2-2; D not resolved. CDR3 length: 13 residues. Germline V CDR1 and CDR2: MNHNY, SVGAGI (reference sequence). V was trimmed by 0 bases and J by 5 bases, leaving 4 bases between them. The DNA for the CDR3 is TGTGCCAGCAGTTACTCTGGTACCGGGGAGCTGTTTTTT. Amino acids: CASSYSGTGELFF.

The genes are TRBV25-1 and TRBJ2-2; possible D gene TRBD1, 5 bases. Trimming left V 7 bases short and J 4 bases short, with 10 bases between. Germline CDR1 and CDR2: MGHDK and SYGVNS. This CDR3 has 13 amino acids. CDR3 sequence: CASTGPITGELFF. The CDR3 region has the DNA TGTGCCAGCACAGGGCCCATCACCGGGGAGCTGTTTTTT.

The rearrangement uses TRBV5-6 and TRBJ2-3, with D possibly matching TRBD2 (5 bases). Between the trimmed V and J ends, which lost 4 bases and 2 bases, there was a span of 11 bases. The length of the CDR3 is 14 residues. CDR1 is SGHDT, CDR2 YYEEEE, per germline. Here the CDR3 DNA reads TGTGCCAGCAGCGGACGGGATCACACAGATACGCAGTATTTT. It translates to CASSGRDHTDTQYF. Together with reference TRBV5-6 and TRBJ2-3, the CDR3 gives the full variable domain: DAGVTQSPTHLIKTRGQQVTLRCSPKSGHDTVSWYQQALGQGPQFIFQYYEEEERQRGNFPDRFSGHQFPNYSSELNVNALLLGDSALYLCASSGRDHTDTQYFGPGTRLTVL.